The T cell receptor (beta chain) under discussion was sequenced for a study of shared clonotypes between healthy human individuals. Study-wide background: Each donor contributed plates that comprised three CD4 naive, three CD4 memory, two CD8 naive and one CD8 memory.

Positive CCR7 selection of CD45RO-negative cells yielded the naive CD8 cells, and terminally differentiated effector memory CD45RA+ cells were excluded. J lost 5 bases, V lost 8 bases, and 8 bases had no gene match. Looked up from germline, CDR1 is MNHEY and CDR2 is SMNVEV (reference sequence). CDR3 size: 15 residues. The repertoire was sequenced with immunoSEQ multiplex PCR; TCRdb's copy has only in-frame clones and lacks some. The data contain about 580,000 clones, nearly 98% of them singletons. The source material was naive CD8+ T cells sorted from blood. The genes are TRBV27 and TRBJ2-3; TRBD2 aligns across 12 bases. The origin of this receptor is a man under 40 in good health. The CDR3 nucleotides read TGTGCCAGCGCCCTACTAGCGGGAGGTGTAGATACGCAGTATTTT. It is translated as CASALLAGGVDTQYF.